This TCR beta chain was retrieved from a study of blood T cell repertoires in COVID-19. Study overall: Researchers got acute and convalescent COVID-19 samples from the United States, Italy and Spain. The analysed material was cDNA or gDNA that came from T cells, B-cell-depleted T cells, or PBMCs.

Per germline, CDR1 MNHEY and CDR2 SVGEGT. This CDR3 spans 14 amino acids. With 4 bases clipped from V and 4 bases from J, the junction kept 0 bases outside the gene matches. Original processing methods: Reference gene primer amplification gave nucleated cell count estimates. Profiling relied on immunoSEQ multiplex PCR, and the TCRdb table lists in-frame clones only, not all of them. V and J calls plus clone size are reproduced from that table; the DNA served to infer D and trimming. The sample has 85,000 to 130,000 clones; around nine tenths are singletons. This clone was found a few times. V gene TRBV6-2 or TRBV6-3 combines with J gene TRBJ2-1; 11 positions agree with TRBD2. The sequence was obtained from a human donor in a cohort sampled during active COVID-19. The sequenced material came from peripheral blood. The CDR3 bases are TGTGCCAGCAGTTGGACTAGCGGGTACAATGAGCAGTTCTTC. Its translation: CASSWTSGYNEQFF.